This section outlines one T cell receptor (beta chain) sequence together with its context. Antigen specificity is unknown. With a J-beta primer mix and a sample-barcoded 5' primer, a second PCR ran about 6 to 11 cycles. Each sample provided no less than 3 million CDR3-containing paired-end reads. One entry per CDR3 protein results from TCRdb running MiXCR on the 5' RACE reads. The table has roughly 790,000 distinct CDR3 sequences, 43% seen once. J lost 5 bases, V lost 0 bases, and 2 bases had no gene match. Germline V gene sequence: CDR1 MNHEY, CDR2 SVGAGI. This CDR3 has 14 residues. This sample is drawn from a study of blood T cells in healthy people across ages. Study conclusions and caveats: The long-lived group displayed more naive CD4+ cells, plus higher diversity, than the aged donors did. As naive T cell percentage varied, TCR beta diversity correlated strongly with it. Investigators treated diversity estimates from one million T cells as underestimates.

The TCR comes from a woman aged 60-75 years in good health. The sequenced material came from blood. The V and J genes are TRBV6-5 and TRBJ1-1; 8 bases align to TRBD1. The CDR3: CASSYSTGETEAFF. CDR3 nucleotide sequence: TGTGCCAGCAGTTACTCGACAGGGGAAACTGAAGCTTTCTTT.